This passage covers 28 T cell receptor beta chains from one sample sequenced in a study of blood T cell repertoires in COVID-19. TCRdb keeps only in-frame clones here, not all; method: immunoSEQ multiplex PCR. The table lists roughly 340,000 clones, over 70% of them singletons. Source material: peripheral blood. All receptors come from a woman aged 45-65 years with COVID-19, enrolled during active disease.

The chain joins TRBV4-1 to TRBJ1-2, with TRBD1 as a possible D gene (6 bases). CDR1 and CDR2 (germline): MGHRA, YSYEKL. V was trimmed by 3 bases and J by 7 bases, leaving 12 bases between them. CDR3 size: 13 residues. CDR3 nucleotide sequence: TGCGCCAGCAGCCAGGCTACAGGGTTTGGCTACACCTTC. Protein product: CASSQATGFGYTF.

The V and J genes are TRBV29-1 and TRBJ2-1; the match to TRBD1 covers 8 bases. This CDR3 spans 11 amino acids. Germline V CDR1 and CDR2: SQVTM, ANQGSEA. Germline trimming cut 7 bases from V and 7 bases from J; bases unmatched to any gene: 3. For the CDR3, the DNA is TGCAGCGCGGACAGGGCTAATGAGCAGTTCTTC. This translates into CSADRANEQFF.

V is TRBV18 and J is TRBJ2-7; TRBD1 is a possible D gene (6 bases). V was clipped by 3 bases and J by 1 base, with 13 bases between them. The CDR3 contains 15 residues. CDR1 is KGHSH, CDR2 LQKENI, per germline. CDR3 bases: TGTGCCAGCTCACCTACTAGGACAGAGTCCTACGAGCAGTACTTC. Amino acids: CASSPTRTESYEQYF.

The CDR3 is CASSLAMGQRQDTQYF. In nucleotides, the CDR3 is TGTGCCAGCAGCTTAGCGATGGGACAGCGACAAGATACGCAGTATTTT. The rearrangement joins TRBV7-9 to TRBJ2-3; 7 nucleotides line up with TRBD1. Trimming cost V 0 bases and J 5 bases; bases outside gene matches: 8. Per the germline V gene, CDR1 is SEHNR and CDR2 is FQNEAQ (reference sequence). CDR3 size: 16 residues.

The chain recombines TRBV5-1 with TRBJ2-1, with 8 bases lining up with TRBD2. Germline CDR1 reads SGHRS; CDR2 reads YFSETQ. Trimming cost V 0 bases and J 7 bases; bases outside gene matches: 0. This CDR3 region has 13 residues. Written as DNA, the CDR3 is TGCGCCAGCAGCTTGGCGGGGGGGAATGAGCAGTTCTTC. Protein product: CASSLAGGNEQFF. Full variable domain (outside the CDR3, taken from reference TRBV5-1 and TRBJ2-1): KAGVTQTPRYLIKTRGQQVTLSCSPISGHRSVSWYQQTPGQGLQFLFEYFSETQRNKGNFPGRFSGRQFSNSRSEMNVSTLELGDSALYLCASSLAGGNEQFFGPGTRLTVL.

The chain carries TRBV30 and TRBJ1-6; D might be TRBD1 (6 bases). This CDR3 region has 13 residues. Germline values: CDR1 GTSNPN, CDR2 SVGIG (reference sequence). The V end was cut by 2 bases, the J end by 7 bases, with 9 bases between. The CDR3 coding sequence is TGTGCCTGGAGTACACAGGGAAATTCACCCCTCCACTTT. Protein sequence: CAWSTQGNSPLHF.

This chain connects TRBV3-1 (or the pseudogene TRBV3-2) to TRBJ1-3; no reliable D call. The CDR3 runs 15 residues. With 1 base removed from V and 0 bases from J, the gap between germline ends came to 7 bases. Germline V lookup: CDR1 LGHDT, CDR2 YNNKEL (reference sequence). CDR3 sequence (DNA): TGTGCCAGCAGCCAAGTACAGTCCTCTGGAAACACCATATATTTT. It translates to CASSQVQSSGNTIYF.

The gene calls are TRBV11-1 and TRBJ2-2; tentative D call: TRBD1 (6 bases). Germline loops: CDR1 SGHAT, CDR2 FQDESV (reference sequence). V lost 5 bases and J 6 bases, leaving 16 bases between the germline ends. CDR3 length: 15 residues. CDR3 coding DNA: TGTGCCAGCAGCAACGTGGACAGAACCTCCGGGGAGCTGTTTTTT. Its protein is CASSNVDRTSGELFF.

This clone has just a few counts. The rearrangement joins TRBV15 to TRBJ2-1, with D hard to call. Germline values: CDR1 LNHNV, CDR2 YYDKDF (reference sequence). Trimming cost V 2 bases and J 9 bases, with 20 bases left between them. The CDR3 runs 16 residues. This CDR3 reads CATSRTPGSTPPEQFF. In DNA form, the CDR3 reads TGTGCCACCAGCAGAACCCCCGGGTCAACCCCACCTGAGCAGTTCTTC. Using reference TRBV15 and TRBJ2-1 for the parts outside the CDR3, the full variable domain is DAMVIQNPRYQVTQFGKPVTLSCSQTLNHNVMYWYQQKSSQAPKLLFHYYDKDFNNEADTPDNFQSRRPNTSFCFLDIRSPGLGDTAMYLCATSRTPGSTPPEQFFGPGTRLTVL.

The chain recombines TRBV5-1 with TRBJ2-1; maybe TRBD2 (5 bases). The V and J ends lost 0 bases and 4 bases respectively, with 14 bases between them. Germline-derived CDR1 and CDR2 are SGHRS and YFSETQ. The CDR3 is 16 residues long. The DNA for the CDR3 is TGCGCCAGCAGCTTGGTAGTGGGAGCTGGTTACAATGAGCAGTTCTTC. Translating it yields CASSLVVGAGYNEQFF.

This sequence joins TRBV6-6 and TRBJ1-4; 11 nucleotides agree with TRBD1. The CDR3 totals 16 residues. V shed 11 bases and J 1 base; nucleotides not matched to a gene: 9. CDR1 is MNHNY, CDR2 SVGAGI, per germline (reference sequence). CDR3 nucleotide sequence: TGTGCCTCTCAGGACAGGGGGCTGGAAACTAATGAAAAACTGTTTTTT. Amino acid sequence: CASQDRGLETNEKLFF.

V is TRBV5-1 and J is TRBJ2-1, with 10 bases that match TRBD2. The germline CDR1 and CDR2 sequences are SGHRS and YFSETQ. This CDR3 is 17 amino acids long. The V and J ends lost 2 bases and 8 bases, in that order; junction bases with no gene match: 13. The CDR3 loop is CASSLGISSGRGYEQFF. The CDR3 nucleotides are TGCGCCAGCAGCTTAGGGATTTCTAGCGGGAGAGGGTATGAGCAGTTCTTC.

The chain has TRBV5-4 and TRBJ2-5; TRBD2 matches at 10 bases. V shed 5 bases, J shed 4 bases, and the junction held 8 bases outside the gene matches. The V gene's germline CDR1 is SGHNT and CDR2 YYREEE (reference sequence). The CDR3 length is 15 residues. In DNA, the CDR3 is TGTGCCAGCAGGGGAAGCGGGAGGGCCTCAGAGACCCAGTACTTC. Translated: CASRGSGRASETQYF.

The DNA for the CDR3 is TGTGCCAGCAGCGTAGGGCCGGGTCCAGATACGCAGTATTTT. Amino acid sequence: CASSVGPGPDTQYF. This rearrangement joins TRBV9 to TRBJ2-3; D gene unclear. Germline CDR1 SGDLS, CDR2 YYNGEE. This CDR3 comprises 14 residues. V lost 0 bases and J lost 4, with 9 bases in between.

J is TRBJ2-2 and V is TRBV9; 9 bases fit TRBD2. The junction had 12 bases not matched to a gene; V was cut back by 3 bases and J by 6 bases. The germline gives CDR1 SGDLS, CDR2 YYNGEE. The CDR3 spans 17 residues. The CDR3 reads CASSAHGASGTPGELFF. The CDR3 DNA is TGTGCCAGCAGCGCACATGGGGCTAGCGGGACTCCCGGGGAGCTGTTTTTT.

The gene calls are TRBV5-8 and TRBJ2-7; maybe TRBD1 (6 bases). V was pared by 0 bases and J by 0 bases, with 25 bases between. The CDR3 has 20 amino acids. The germline CDR1 and CDR2 sequences are SGHTS and YDEGEE. In DNA, the CDR3 is TGTGCCAGCAGCTTGGCCTGGGGACAATATTCATCCCCAGACTCCTACGAGCAGTACTTC. Its translation: CASSLAWGQYSSPDSYEQYF.

This chain uses TRBV7-6 with TRBJ2-1, with TRBD1 identical over 7 bases. CDR3 length equals 16 residues. Germline V lookup: CDR1 SGHVS, CDR2 FNYEAQ. Trimming at V came to 1 base and at J to 3 bases, leaving 6 bases not matched to a gene. The DNA for the CDR3 is TGTGCCAGCAGCTTAGGCCAGGGGGTAATCTACAATGAGCAGTTCTTC. This gives the protein CASSLGQGVIYNEQFF.

The chain links TRBV27 to TRBJ2-1, with a weak D call TRBD2 (6 bases). The CDR3 length is 15 residues. Germline V CDR1 and CDR2: MNHEY, SMNVEV (reference sequence). V shed 3 bases and J shed 6 bases, with 15 bases lying between them. CDR3 in amino acids: CASSFEGAGRNEQFF. The CDR3 region has the DNA TGTGCCAGCAGTTTCGAGGGAGCGGGTCGCAATGAGCAGTTCTTC.

V gene TRBV9 combines with J gene TRBJ2-3, with 12 bases aligning to TRBD2. The CDR3 runs to 17 residues. Germline V lookup: CDR1 SGDLS, CDR2 YYNGEE. Trimming cost V 1 base and J 6 bases; bases outside gene matches: 9. The CDR3 DNA follows: TGTGCCAGCAGCGTACCTCGGACTAGCGGGAAACCCGATACGCAGTATTTT. Its protein product is CASSVPRTSGKPDTQYF.

The chain combines TRBV5-1 with TRBJ1-6, with a tentative D call TRBD1 (5 bases). Germline V lookup: CDR1 SGHRS, CDR2 YFSETQ. Trimming removed 0 bases at V and 9 bases at J, with 16 bases between. This CDR3 has 16 amino acids. The CDR3 sequence is CASSLGQGLTSSPLHF. The CDR3 DNA reads TGCGCCAGCAGCTTGGGTCAGGGCTTGACGTCTTCACCCCTCCACTTT.

The chain carries TRBV4-2 and TRBJ1-5; maybe TRBD1 (5 bases). V was trimmed by 0 bases and J by 7 bases, leaving 10 bases between them. Germline V gene lookup returns CDR1 LGHNA and CDR2 YNFKEQ. This CDR3 region has 14 residues. CDR3 bases: TGTGCCAGCAGCCAAGACAGGGATGGCCAGCCCCAGCATTTT. Translated, it gives CASSQDRDGQPQHF.

The V and J genes are TRBV3-1 (or the pseudogene TRBV3-2) and TRBJ1-3; D perhaps matches TRBD1 (6 bases). Trimming pared 4 bases from V and 0 bases from J, leaving 19 bases between. There are 18 residues in the CDR3. Germline lookup yields CDR1 LGHDT and CDR2 YNNKEL (reference sequence). This CDR3 is CASSPRTVAKSSGNTIYF. For the CDR3, the DNA is TGTGCCAGCAGCCCGCGGACAGTTGCTAAAAGCTCTGGAAACACCATATATTTT.

The rearrangement joins TRBV7-7 to TRBJ2-7; TRBD2 agrees at 11 bases. The CDR3 consists of 16 residues. Losses at the gene ends were 5 bases for V and 3 bases for J; bases not matched to a gene: 9. Germline V lookup: CDR1 SSHAT, CDR2 FNYEAQ (reference sequence). As DNA, the CDR3 is TGTGCCAGCAGCCGGATCCTAGCGGGAGGCGTCTACGAGCAGTACTTC. Its translation is CASSRILAGGVYEQYF.

The rearrangement uses TRBV6-6 and TRBJ1-2, with 7 bases aligning to TRBD1. Trimming took 6 bases from V and 7 from J; bases not matched to a gene: 11. The CDR3 covers 14 residues. The V gene's germline CDR1 is MNHNY and CDR2 SVGAGI (reference sequence). CDR3 sequence: CASRPRGSGGGYTF. For the CDR3, the DNA is TGTGCCAGCAGACCCAGGGGGTCCGGAGGTGGCTACACCTTC.

The gene calls are TRBV7-9 and TRBJ2-1, with a tentative D call TRBD2 (6 bases). The CDR3 is made up of 14 amino acids. V was clipped by 3 bases and J by 6 bases, with 12 bases between them. Germline V gene sequence: CDR1 SEHNR, CDR2 FQNEAQ (reference sequence). CDR3 bases: TGTGCCAGCAGCTTCAGGACTAATCTCAATGAGCAGTTCTTC. It specifies CASSFRTNLNEQFF.

The chain is built from TRBV18 and TRBJ1-3, with 10 bases identical to TRBD1. CDR1 is KGHSH and CDR2 is LQKENI in the germline V gene. V lost 6 bases, J lost 2 bases, and 10 bases stayed unmatched. CDR3 length: 17 amino acids. The DNA for the CDR3 is TGTGCCAGCTCTCCAAACCCGGGACAGGGGACTGGAAACACCATATATTTT. Residues: CASSPNPGQGTGNTIYF.

The chain links TRBV2 to TRBJ1-5, with 7 bases that match TRBD1. CDR3 length equals 11 residues. After removal of 7 bases from V and 10 bases from J, the junction contained 4 bases not matched to a gene. From germline, CDR1 is SNHLY and CDR2 FYNNEI. CDR3 DNA: TGTGCCAGCACCCCAGGGGGACCCCAGCATTTT. Translated, it gives CASTPGGPQHF. Full variable domain (missing parts from reference TRBV2 and TRBJ1-5): EPEVTQTPSHQVTQMGQEVILRCVPISNHLYFYWYRQILGQKVEFLVSFYNNEISEKSEIFDDQFSVERPDGSNFTLKIRSTKLEDSAMYFCASTPGGPQHFGDGTRLSIL.

The genes are TRBV5-1 and TRBJ2-7; TRBD2 matches 9 bases. This CDR3 is built from 15 residues. V lost 1 base and J lost 0; bases outside the gene matches: 2. Germline CDR1 and CDR2: SGHRS and YFSETQ. CDR3 sequence reads: CASSLLSGSSYEQYF. The CDR3 DNA sequence: TGCGCCAGCAGCTTGCTTAGCGGGAGCTCCTACGAGCAGTACTTC.